The rows below give T cell receptor beta chains drawn from one sample of a study of blood T cell repertoires in COVID-19. Clones were read by immunoSEQ multiplex PCR, and TCRdb kept only the in-frame ones, dropping some. The sample includes about 290,000 clones, around four fifths of them seen just once. Sequencing was done on a sample of peripheral blood. The receptors were gathered from a woman aged 45-59 years with active or convalescent COVID-19. CDR3s include the opening cysteine and the closing phenylalanine or tryptophan. D genes are given only for firm matches. Clone size is shown for a subset of rows, as once, few, many or a class of expanded clone.

v_gene: TRBV23-1; j_gene: TRBJ2-7; d_gene: .; abundance: .; len: 14; CDR3nt: TGCGCCAGCATAACAGGGATCGGAAGCTACGAGCAGTACTTC; CDR3aa: CASITGIGSYEQYF
v_gene: TRBV7-3; j_gene: TRBJ2-1; d_gene: .; abundance: .; len: 16; CDR3nt: TGTGCCAGCAGCCCAGTGGGAGGCAGCTCCTACAATGAGCAGTTCTTC; CDR3aa: CASSPVGGSSYNEQFF
v_gene: TRBV2; j_gene: TRBJ1-1; d_gene: TRBD1; abundance: few; len: 13; CDR3nt: TGTGCCAGCAGCGAGGGACAGGGGCGGGGAGCTTTCTTT; CDR3aa: CASSEGQGRGAFF
v_gene: TRBV19; j_gene: TRBJ2-1; d_gene: .; abundance: .; len: 13; CDR3nt: TGTGCCAGTAGCAACCACAGGGGAGGTGAGCAGTTCTTC; CDR3aa: CASSNHRGGEQFF
v_gene: TRBV18; j_gene: TRBJ1-1; d_gene: TRBD1; abundance: once; len: 16; CDR3nt: TGTGCCAGCTCTCCGGGACAGGGTTCAAGGTACACTGAAGCTTTCTTT; CDR3aa: CASSPGQGSRYTEAFF
v_gene: TRBV9; j_gene: TRBJ2-1; d_gene: TRBD2; abundance: once; len: 15; CDR3nt: TGTGCCAGCAGCGTGGAGCGGGAGAACTACAATGAGCAGTTCTTC; CDR3aa: CASSVERENYNEQFF
v_gene: TRBV3-1/TRBV3-2; j_gene: TRBJ2-1; d_gene: TRBD2; abundance: .; len: 16; CDR3nt: TGTGCCAGCAGCCAACTGCTAGCGGGAGGCTACAATGAGCAGTTCTTC; CDR3aa: CASSQLLAGGYNEQFF
v_gene: TRBV14; j_gene: TRBJ2-1; d_gene: TRBD2; abundance: .; len: 17; CDR3nt: TGTGCCAGCAGCCCATCTAGAGGACTAGCGGGGATTCGAGGGCCGTTCTTC; CDR3aa: CASSPSRGLAGIRGPFF
v_gene: TRBV7-2; j_gene: TRBJ2-7; d_gene: TRBD2; abundance: .; len: 14; CDR3nt: TGTGCCAGCAGCAACGGACTAGCTAACCCCGAGCAGTACTTC; CDR3aa: CASSNGLANPEQYF
v_gene: TRBV5-6; j_gene: TRBJ2-7; d_gene: TRBD1; abundance: .; len: 15; CDR3nt: TGTGCCAGCAGCTTTTGGCAGGGGGCCACCTACGAGCAGTACTTC; CDR3aa: CASSFWQGATYEQYF
v_gene: TRBV12-3/TRBV12-4; j_gene: TRBJ2-2; d_gene: .; abundance: once; len: 13; CDR3nt: TGTGCCAGCAGTTTAGCGGGAGCCGGGGAGCTGTTTTTT; CDR3aa: CASSLAGAGELFF
v_gene: TRBV7-8; j_gene: TRBJ2-2; d_gene: .; abundance: .; len: 17; CDR3nt: TGTGCCAGCATCAAGGAGAGGGTCCTAGCGAACACCGGGGAGCTGTTTTTT; CDR3aa: CASIKERVLANTGELFF
v_gene: TRBV3-1/TRBV3-2; j_gene: TRBJ2-5; d_gene: .; abundance: .; len: 14; CDR3nt: TGTGCCAGCAGCCAAGATCTTGTGGAGGGGACCCAGTACTTC; CDR3aa: CASSQDLVEGTQYF
v_gene: TRBV7-9; j_gene: TRBJ2-2; d_gene: TRBD1; abundance: .; len: 15; CDR3nt: TGTGCCAGCAGCTTGAACAGGGGAAACACCGGGGAGCTGTTTTTT; CDR3aa: CASSLNRGNTGELFF
v_gene: TRBV3-1/TRBV3-2; j_gene: TRBJ1-2; d_gene: .; abundance: .; len: 15; CDR3nt: TGTGCCAGCAGCGAAAACAGGGAAGGAGCTTATGGCTACACCTTC; CDR3aa: CASSENREGAYGYTF
v_gene: TRBV5-4; j_gene: TRBJ1-1; d_gene: .; abundance: .; len: 13; CDR3nt: TGTGCCAGCAAACCCACAGGGAACACTGAAGCTTTCTTT; CDR3aa: CASKPTGNTEAFF
v_gene: TRBV6-5; j_gene: TRBJ2-7; d_gene: .; abundance: few; len: 13; CDR3nt: TGTGCCAGCAAGCAAGCGGCCACCTACGAGCAGTACTTC; CDR3aa: CASKQAATYEQYF
v_gene: TRBV5-4; j_gene: TRBJ1-2; d_gene: TRBD1; abundance: .; len: 15; CDR3nt: TGTGCCAGCAGGGATACCGGGACAGGGGGCTATGGCTACACCTTC; CDR3aa: CASRDTGTGGYGYTF
v_gene: TRBV6-5; j_gene: TRBJ1-2; d_gene: .; abundance: once; len: 15; CDR3nt: TGTGCCAGCGGATCCGTAGGGGGTAGGAACTATGGCTACACCTTC; CDR3aa: CASGSVGGRNYGYTF
v_gene: TRBV2; j_gene: TRBJ1-3; d_gene: TRBD1; abundance: .; len: 15; CDR3nt: TGTGCCAGCAGCTTCAGGGGGCTTATTGAAAACACCATATATTTT; CDR3aa: CASSFRGLIENTIYF
v_gene: TRBV21-1; j_gene: TRBJ1-2; d_gene: .; abundance: once; len: 15; CDR3nt: TGTGCCAGCACCCAAGGGCGGGGGGAAAGGAAAGGCTACACCTTC; CDR3aa: CASTQGRGERKGYTF
v_gene: TRBV5-1; j_gene: TRBJ2-7; d_gene: TRBD1; abundance: .; len: 15; CDR3nt: TGCGCCAGCAGTTTCGGGACAGGGGGTTTCTACGAGCAGTACTTC; CDR3aa: CASSFGTGGFYEQYF
v_gene: TRBV6-6; j_gene: TRBJ2-3; d_gene: TRBD1; abundance: .; len: 15; CDR3nt: TGTGCCAGCAGAAGTCCGGGACAGGCGGTAGATACGCAGTATTTT; CDR3aa: CASRSPGQAVDTQYF
v_gene: TRBV27; j_gene: TRBJ1-1; d_gene: .; abundance: .; len: 17; CDR3nt: TGTGCCAGCAGTTTATCGGGCTGGGGGCCACCGAACACTGAAGCTTTCTTT; CDR3aa: CASSLSGWGPPNTEAFF
v_gene: TRBV12-3/TRBV12-4; j_gene: TRBJ1-1; d_gene: TRBD1; abundance: .; len: 13; CDR3nt: TGTGCCAGCAGTCGGGACAGAAACACTGAAGCTTTCTTT; CDR3aa: CASSRDRNTEAFF
v_gene: TRBV5-8; j_gene: TRBJ2-3; d_gene: TRBD2; abundance: .; len: 16; CDR3nt: TGTGCCAGCAGCTTGGGGCTAGCGGGAGGCGCAGATACGCAGTATTTT; CDR3aa: CASSLGLAGGADTQYF
v_gene: TRBV12-3/TRBV12-4; j_gene: TRBJ1-1; d_gene: .; abundance: .; len: 13; CDR3nt: TGTGCCAGCAGTTTAAGGGGTAGGACTGAAGCTTTCTTT; CDR3aa: CASSLRGRTEAFF
v_gene: TRBV6-5; j_gene: TRBJ1-2; d_gene: .; abundance: .; len: 12; CDR3nt: TGTGCCAGCAGGGGCGATTACTATGGCTACACCTTC; CDR3aa: CASRGDYYGYTF
v_gene: TRBV19; j_gene: TRBJ2-7; d_gene: TRBD1; abundance: once; len: 14; CDR3nt: TGTGCCAGTAGTGCCGGGACAGGGTTCTACGAGCAGTACTTC; CDR3aa: CASSAGTGFYEQYF
v_gene: TRBV10-3; j_gene: TRBJ2-2; d_gene: TRBD1; abundance: .; len: 14; CDR3nt: TGTGCCACTCAGGACAGGGGGCTCACCGGGGAGCTGTTTTTT; CDR3aa: CATQDRGLTGELFF
v_gene: TRBV7-9; j_gene: TRBJ2-1; d_gene: TRBD2; abundance: once; len: 17; CDR3nt: TGTGCCAGCAGCCCGGGAAGCCGGACTAGCCCTGGGAATGAGCAGTTCTTC; CDR3aa: CASSPGSRTSPGNEQFF
v_gene: TRBV28; j_gene: TRBJ2-2; d_gene: TRBD1; abundance: .; len: 17; CDR3nt: TGTGCCAGCAGTTTATGGGACAGGGGGCGTTTCACCGGGGAGCTGTTTTTT; CDR3aa: CASSLWDRGRFTGELFF
v_gene: TRBV7-3; j_gene: TRBJ2-1; d_gene: .; abundance: .; len: 15; CDR3nt: TGTGCCAGCAGCTCTGGGGTAGCGGCATACAATGAGCAGTTCTTC; CDR3aa: CASSSGVAAYNEQFF
v_gene: TRBV10-3; j_gene: TRBJ2-1; d_gene: TRBD2; abundance: .; len: 15; CDR3nt: TGTGCCATCAGTCCGACTAGCGGCACCTACAATGAGCAGTTCTTC; CDR3aa: CAISPTSGTYNEQFF
v_gene: TRBV5-1; j_gene: TRBJ2-1; d_gene: .; abundance: .; len: 16; CDR3nt: TGCGCCAGCAGCTTGGCAGGGGCCAGGGCCTACAATGAGCAGTTCTTC; CDR3aa: CASSLAGARAYNEQFF
v_gene: TRBV3-1/TRBV3-2; j_gene: TRBJ2-1; d_gene: TRBD2; abundance: .; len: 17; CDR3nt: TGTGCCAGCACCCAAGTTGCGGGGACTAGCGGGAGGAACGAGCAGTTCTTC; CDR3aa: CASTQVAGTSGRNEQFF
v_gene: TRBV4-1; j_gene: TRBJ1-1; d_gene: .; abundance: many; len: 17; CDR3nt: TGCGCCAGCACCCCAACCCGGGTCAGGGTACTGAGAACTGAAGCTTTCTTT; CDR3aa: CASTPTRVRVLRTEAFF
v_gene: TRBV5-8; j_gene: TRBJ1-5; d_gene: .; abundance: .; len: 11; CDR3nt: TGTGCCAGCAGCTTGACACAGCCCCAGCATTTT; CDR3aa: CASSLTQPQHF
v_gene: TRBV28; j_gene: TRBJ1-1; d_gene: .; abundance: .; len: 15; CDR3nt: TGTGCCAGCAGTTTTTCACCAGGAGGGAACACTGAAGCTTTCTTT; CDR3aa: CASSFSPGGNTEAFF
v_gene: TRBV5-1; j_gene: TRBJ2-2; d_gene: .; abundance: .; len: 16; CDR3nt: TGCGCCAGCAGCTTGGCCTTGGGCAGGAACACCGGGGAGCTGTTTTTT; CDR3aa: CASSLALGRNTGELFF
v_gene: TRBV21-1; j_gene: TRBJ1-1; d_gene: .; abundance: .; len: 17; CDR3nt: TGTGCCAGCAGCAAAGTTGAGGCAGGGGTGTCTGACACTGAAGCTTTCTTT; CDR3aa: CASSKVEAGVSDTEAFF
v_gene: TRBV2; j_gene: TRBJ2-7; d_gene: .; abundance: .; len: 12; CDR3nt: TGTGCCAGCAGTGGACTAAAAGGGGAGCAGTACTTC; CDR3aa: CASSGLKGEQYF
v_gene: TRBV19; j_gene: TRBJ2-7; d_gene: .; abundance: few; len: 14; CDR3nt: TGTGCCAGTAGTATTCGGCAGGGGGGCTACGAGCAGTACTTC; CDR3aa: CASSIRQGGYEQYF
v_gene: TRBV28; j_gene: TRBJ1-1; d_gene: .; abundance: .; len: 13; CDR3nt: TGTGCCAGCAGTTTATCCGGAGGTTTTGAAGCTTTCTTT; CDR3aa: CASSLSGGFEAFF
v_gene: TRBV13; j_gene: TRBJ2-3; d_gene: TRBD2; abundance: .; len: 19; CDR3nt: TGTGCCAGCAGCTTATATATGGGGGCTAGCGGGAGAAGCACAGATACGCAGTATTTT; CDR3aa: CASSLYMGASGRSTDTQYF
v_gene: TRBV7-9; j_gene: TRBJ1-1; d_gene: TRBD1; abundance: few; len: 15; CDR3nt: TGTGCCAGCAGCTTACCTGAGACAGGGTTCACTGAAGCTTTCTTT; CDR3aa: CASSLPETGFTEAFF
v_gene: TRBV19; j_gene: TRBJ1-5; d_gene: .; abundance: once; len: 16; CDR3nt: TGTGCCAGTAGTGACCCCGACAGGCCCTACAATCAGCCCCAGCATTTT; CDR3aa: CASSDPDRPYNQPQHF
v_gene: TRBV5-6; j_gene: TRBJ1-2; d_gene: TRBD1; abundance: .; len: 13; CDR3nt: TGTGCCAGCAGCCTGGACAGGGCTAACGGCTACACCTTC; CDR3aa: CASSLDRANGYTF
v_gene: TRBV5-1; j_gene: TRBJ1-4; d_gene: .; abundance: .; len: 15; CDR3nt: TGCGCCAGCAGTTGGGACAAGCCCGGGTGGGAAAAACTGTTTTTT; CDR3aa: CASSWDKPGWEKLFF
v_gene: TRBV5-1; j_gene: TRBJ1-2; d_gene: .; abundance: .; len: 14; CDR3nt: TGCGCCAGCAGCTCGGGACCGGGAGACTATGGCTACACCTTC; CDR3aa: CASSSGPGDYGYTF
v_gene: TRBV5-5; j_gene: TRBJ2-7; d_gene: TRBD2; abundance: .; len: 17; CDR3nt: TGTGCCAGCAGCTTGACTTCTAGCGGCCTTCCCCCTTACGAGCAGTACTTC; CDR3aa: CASSLTSSGLPPYEQYF
v_gene: TRBV30; j_gene: TRBJ1-3; d_gene: .; abundance: .; len: 13; CDR3nt: TGTGCCTGGAGGGGGACTTTTGGAAACACCATATATTTT; CDR3aa: CAWRGTFGNTIYF
v_gene: TRBV25-1; j_gene: TRBJ2-6; d_gene: TRBD1; abundance: .; len: 17; CDR3nt: TGTGCCAGCAGTGAATGGACAGGGTTCCCTGGGGCCAACGTCCTGACTTTC; CDR3aa: CASSEWTGFPGANVLTF
v_gene: TRBV6-1; j_gene: TRBJ1-3; d_gene: TRBD1; abundance: once; len: 13; CDR3nt: TGTGCCAGCAGTGAGCAGGGGGCCAACACCATATATTTT; CDR3aa: CASSEQGANTIYF
v_gene: TRBV5-6; j_gene: TRBJ2-7; d_gene: TRBD2; abundance: .; len: 18; CDR3nt: TGTGCCAGCAGCACCCCCACCTGGGGGGGAATGCTTACCTACGAGCAGTACTTC; CDR3aa: CASSTPTWGGMLTYEQYF